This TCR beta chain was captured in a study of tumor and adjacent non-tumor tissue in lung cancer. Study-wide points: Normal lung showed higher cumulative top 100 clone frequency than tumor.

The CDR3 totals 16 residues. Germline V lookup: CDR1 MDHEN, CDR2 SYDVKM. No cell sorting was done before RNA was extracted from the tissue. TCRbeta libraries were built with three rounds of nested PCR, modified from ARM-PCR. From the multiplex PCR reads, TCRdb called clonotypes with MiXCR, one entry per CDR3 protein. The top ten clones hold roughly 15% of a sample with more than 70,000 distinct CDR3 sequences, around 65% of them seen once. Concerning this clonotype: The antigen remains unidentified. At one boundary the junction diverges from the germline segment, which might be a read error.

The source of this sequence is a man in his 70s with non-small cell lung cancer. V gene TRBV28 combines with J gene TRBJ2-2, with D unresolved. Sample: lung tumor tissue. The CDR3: CASSPQEIANTRELFF. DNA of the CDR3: TGTGCCAGCAGTCCCCAGGAGATCGCGAACACCAGGGAGCTGTTTTTT.